These 2 T cell receptor beta chains came from one sample sequenced in a study of cytomegalovirus exposure and HLA in healthy donors. PCR used 60 Vbeta primers and 13 Jbeta primers. Sequencing was performed with immunoSEQ multiplex PCR; in TCRdb, only in-frame clones are kept and a portion is missing. Its listing shows about 160,000 clones. Sequencing was performed on PBMCs. The receptors come from a woman aged 55-69 years in good health and CMV-seronegative.

As DNA, the CDR3 is TGTGCCAGCAGCTTAGGGCTAGCGGGAGGTCGAGAGACCCAGTACTTC. This gives the protein CASSLGLAGGRETQYF. The V and J genes are TRBV7-7 and TRBJ2-5, with 11 bases fitting TRBD2. V lost 1 base to trimming and J lost 4 bases; unmatched junction nucleotides: 5. This CDR3 spans 16 amino acids. In germline, CDR1 is SSHAT, CDR2 FNYEAQ (reference sequence). The variable domain in full, with the rest retrieved from reference TRBV7-7 and TRBJ2-5, is GAGVSQSPRYKVTKRGQDVTLRCDPISSHATLYWYQQALGQGPEFLTYFNYEAQPDKSGLPSDRFSAERPEGSISTLTIQRTEQRDSAMYRCASSLGLAGGRETQYFGPGTRLLVL.

The CDR3 loop is CASSPLSLGGMNTEAFF. The CDR3 DNA reads TGTGCCAGCTCACCCTTATCTCTCGGAGGGATGAACACTGAAGCTTTCTTT. The V call is TRBV18, the J call TRBJ1-1; D gene unclear. CDR1 is KGHSH and CDR2 is LQKENI in the germline V gene. Trimming stripped 3 bases from V and 0 bases from J, with 17 bases between. The CDR3 sequence is 17 residues long. Complete variable domain (other parts from reference TRBV18 and TRBJ1-1): NAGVMQNPRHLVRRRGQEARLRCSPMKGHSHVYWYRQLPEEGLKFMVYLQKENIIDESGMPKERFSAEFPKEGPSILRIQQVVRGDSAAYFCASSPLSLGGMNTEAFFGQGTRLTVV.